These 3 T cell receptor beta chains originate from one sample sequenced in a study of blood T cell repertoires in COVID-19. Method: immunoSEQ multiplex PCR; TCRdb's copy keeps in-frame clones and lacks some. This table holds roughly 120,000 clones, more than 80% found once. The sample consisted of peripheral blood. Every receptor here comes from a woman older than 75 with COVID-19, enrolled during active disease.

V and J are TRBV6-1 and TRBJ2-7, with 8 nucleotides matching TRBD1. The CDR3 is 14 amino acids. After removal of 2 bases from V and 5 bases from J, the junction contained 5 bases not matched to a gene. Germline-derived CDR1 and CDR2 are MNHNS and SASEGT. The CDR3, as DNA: TGTGCCAGCAGTGAACAGGGGGCGCGGAACGAGCAGTACTTC. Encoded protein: CASSEQGARNEQYF.

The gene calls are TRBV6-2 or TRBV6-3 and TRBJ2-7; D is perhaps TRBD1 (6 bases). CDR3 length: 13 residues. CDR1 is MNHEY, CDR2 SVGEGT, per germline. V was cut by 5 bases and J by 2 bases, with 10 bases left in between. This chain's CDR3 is CASSRDTTYEQYF. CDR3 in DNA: TGTGCCAGCAGTCGGGACACTACCTACGAGCAGTACTTC.

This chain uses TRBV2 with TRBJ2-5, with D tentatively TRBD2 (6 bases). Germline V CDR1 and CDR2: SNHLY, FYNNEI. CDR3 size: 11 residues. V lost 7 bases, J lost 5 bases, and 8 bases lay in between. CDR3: CASNRGETQYF. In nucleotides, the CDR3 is TGTGCCAGCAACCGGGGGGAGACCCAGTACTTC.